One and the same sample provided the 24 T cell receptor beta chains below, sequenced in a study of blood T cell repertoires in COVID-19. The assay was immunoSEQ multiplex PCR, and TCRdb's table has in-frame clones only and misses some. The profile covers about 180,000 clones, with roughly 88% appearing a single time and about 8.6% taken by the ten largest. Sequencing used PBMCs or T cells enriched from blood (not recorded which). These receptors all stem from a woman aged 25 to 39 who had recovered from COVID-19.

The CDR3 DNA reads as TGTGCCAGCAGCCAAGAGAGGGGCCAGCGGGCGACAGATACGCAGTATTTT. It is translated as CASSQERGQRATDTQYF. The V and J genes are TRBV4-2 and TRBJ2-3, with D possibly being TRBD2 (6 bases). CDR3 length equals 17 residues. Germline values: CDR1 LGHNA, CDR2 YNFKEQ. V lost 0 bases to trimming and J lost 3 bases, with 16 bases between them.

The chain recombines TRBV24-1 with TRBJ2-3, with D hard to call. The CDR3 is made up of 12 amino acids. V was cut by 2 bases and J by 4 bases, with 3 bases left in between. CDR1 is KGHDR and CDR2 is SFDVKD in the germline V gene. The CDR3 sequence: CATSDYSDTQYF. Here the CDR3 DNA reads TGTGCCACCAGTGATTACTCAGATACGCAGTATTTT.

This clone came up once. This rearrangement joins TRBV7-8 to TRBJ2-2, with TRBD2 identical over 12 bases. The V gene's germline CDR1 is SGHVS and CDR2 FQNEAQ. This CDR3 is 17 amino acids long. The V and J ends lost 4 bases and 4 bases, in that order; junction bases with no gene match: 7. CDR3 coding DNA: TGTGCCAGCAGCTCCCATACTAGCGGGAGGAGCACCGGGGAGCTGTTTTTT. Translated: CASSSHTSGRSTGELFF.

The rearrangement links TRBV27 to TRBJ2-3, with D possibly matching TRBD2 (6 bases). CDR1 is MNHEY and CDR2 is SMNVEV in the germline V gene (reference sequence). The V end lost 4 bases, the J end lost 1 base, and 15 bases lay between the germline ends. This CDR3 region has 16 residues. The CDR3 is CASSSWRDKGTDTQYF. Here the CDR3 DNA reads TGTGCCAGCAGTTCATGGCGGGATAAGGGCACAGATACGCAGTATTTT.

The chain couples TRBV27 to TRBJ2-2; D remains unclear. CDR3 size: 13 residues. Germline V CDR1 and CDR2: MNHEY, SMNVEV (reference sequence). V was trimmed by 6 bases and J by 2 bases, leaving 7 bases between them. The CDR3: CASRSHNTGELFF. The CDR3 DNA is TGTGCCAGCAGGAGTCATAACACCGGGGAGCTGTTTTTT.

This clone appeared a few times. The V call is TRBV6-4, the J call TRBJ2-3, with 7 bases lining up with TRBD1. Germline assignment: CDR1 MRHNA and CDR2 SNTAGT. This CDR3 contains 15 residues. V shed 3 bases and J 4 bases; nucleotides not matched to a gene: 7. CDR3 sequence (DNA): TGTGCCAGCAGTGATTCAACAGGGGCGGCAGATACGCAGTATTTT. Its protein is CASSDSTGAADTQYF.

V gene TRBV5-1 combines with J gene TRBJ1-3; 7 bases align to TRBD1. The V gene's germline CDR1 is SGHRS and CDR2 YFSETQ. The CDR3 covers 17 residues. Trimming took 1 base from V and 1 from J; bases not matched to a gene: 8. Here the CDR3 reads CASSLIGQGDSGNTIYF. The CDR3 DNA follows: TGCGCCAGCAGCTTGATAGGGCAGGGGGATTCTGGAAACACCATATATTTT.

This chain joins TRBV5-1 and TRBJ1-2; 11 nucleotides line up with TRBD1. Germline V gives CDR1 SGHRS, CDR2 YFSETQ. The CDR3 has 15 amino acids. Trimming took 2 bases from V and 3 from J; bases not matched to a gene: 3. The CDR3 nucleotides read TGCGCCAGCAGCTTCGGACAGGGGGCAGACTATGGCTACACCTTC. Translation: CASSFGQGADYGYTF.

This chain connects TRBV27 to TRBJ2-7; TRBD2 matches 14 bases. CDR3 length: 16 residues. Germline loops: CDR1 MNHEY, CDR2 SMNVEV (reference sequence). Trimming took 4 bases from V and 5 from J; bases not matched to a gene: 7. The CDR3 DNA sequence: TGTGCCAGCAGTTCCGGGACTAGCGGGAGTTCCCACGAGCAGTACTTC. Its translation: CASSSGTSGSSHEQYF.

The chain couples TRBV20-1 to TRBJ2-1, with TRBD1 matching over 11 bases. This CDR3 contains 20 residues. V was clipped by 3 bases and J by 4 bases; unmatched bases: 20. Germline V lookup: CDR1 DFQATT, CDR2 SNEGSKA (reference sequence). CDR3 amino acids: CSASLNRLDRDRGSYNEQFF. DNA of the CDR3: TGCAGTGCTAGTCTCAACCGACTAGACAGGGACAGGGGGTCATACAATGAGCAGTTCTTC.

This sequence joins TRBV28 and TRBJ2-4; 7 bases map to TRBD2. Germline trimming cut 6 bases from V and 2 bases from J; bases unmatched to any gene: 7. The length of the CDR3 is 15 residues. The germline V gene encodes CDR1 MDHEN and CDR2 SYDVKM. CDR3 DNA: TGTGCCAGCAGAGGCGGGAGTGGTTCCAAAAACATTCAGTACTTC. This sequence encodes CASRGGSGSKNIQYF. Complete variable domain (other parts from reference TRBV28 and TRBJ2-4): DVKVTQSSRYLVKRTGEKVFLECVQDMDHENMFWYRQDPGLGLRLIYFSYDVKMKEKGDIPEGYSVSREKKERFSLILESASTNQTSMYLCASRGGSGSKNIQYFGAGTRLSVL.

The chain combines TRBV7-2 with TRBJ2-7, with a weak D call TRBD1 (5 bases). Trimming stripped 1 base from V and 11 bases from J, with 18 bases between. Looked up from germline, CDR1 is SGHTA and CDR2 is FQGNSA. The CDR3 is 14 amino acids. CDR3: CASSLDAGLRIKYF. The CDR3 coding sequence is TGTGCCAGCAGCTTAGACGCAGGGCTCCGGATCAAGTACTTC.

The chain couples TRBV6-2 or TRBV6-3 to TRBJ1-4, with a possible D match to TRBD1 (6 bases). The V gene's germline CDR1 is MNHEY and CDR2 SVGEGT. V lost 0 bases to trimming and J lost 5 bases, with 16 bases between them. The CDR3 is made up of 17 amino acids. CDR3 coding DNA: TGTGCCAGCAGTTACTCCTTCGGGGGGCAAGACAATGAAAAACTGTTTTTT. It is translated as CASSYSFGGQDNEKLFF.

This chain uses TRBV10-2 with TRBJ2-1; 12 bases are a match to TRBD2. V was clipped by 6 bases and J by 0 bases; unmatched bases: 15. From germline, CDR1 is WSHSY and CDR2 SAAADI. The CDR3 runs 20 residues. CDR3 loop: CASRGGLAGGFRSSYNEQFF. CDR3 nucleotides: TGCGCCAGCAGGGGGGGACTAGCGGGTGGCTTTAGAAGCTCCTACAATGAGCAGTTCTTC.

The table lists this clone with a count of one. The rearrangement links TRBV30 to TRBJ2-1; 10 positions match TRBD2. The CDR3 sequence is 13 residues long. Trimming cost V 8 bases and J 8 bases; bases outside gene matches: 9. Germline CDR1 is GTSNPN and CDR2 is SVGIG (reference sequence). CDR3 bases: TGTGCCCTGAGGAGCGGGAGGGATGATGAGCAGTTCTTC. Encoded protein: CALRSGRDDEQFF.

This chain connects TRBV9 to TRBJ2-2; 10 bases are shared with TRBD1. The CDR3 is 15 amino acids. Germline trimming cut 4 bases from V and 5 bases from J; bases unmatched to any gene: 5. Germline V gene sequence: CDR1 SGDLS, CDR2 YYNGEE. This CDR3 is CASSTRTGGTGELFF. As DNA, the CDR3 is TGTGCCAGCAGCACCCGGACAGGGGGGACCGGGGAGCTGTTTTTT.

V gene TRBV6-5 combines with J gene TRBJ2-7, with 7 bases aligning to TRBD2. CDR1 and CDR2 (germline): MNHEY, SVGAGI. After removal of 5 bases from V and 2 bases from J, the junction contained 9 bases not matched to a gene. CDR3 length equals 15 residues. The CDR3 DNA reads TGTGCCAGCAGTCCTACCGGGACTAATACCTACGAGCAGTACTTC. Protein product: CASSPTGTNTYEQYF.

Here the CDR3 reads CASSRGRLSNQPQHF. As DNA, the CDR3 is TGTGCCAGCAGCCGGGGAAGGCTTAGCAATCAGCCCCAGCATTTT. The chain is built from TRBV5-6 and TRBJ1-5; D gene unclear. The CDR3 runs 15 residues. Trimming shortened V by 4 bases and J by 0 bases, and 11 bases separated the two germline ends. CDR1 SGHDT and CDR2 YYEEEE come from the germline V gene.

The chain links TRBV13 to TRBJ2-7; D call uncertain. CDR1 and CDR2 from the germline V gene are PRHDT and FYEKMQ (reference sequence). Trimming stripped 0 bases from V and 4 bases from J, with 10 bases between. The CDR3 sequence is 14 residues long. CDR3 region: CASSLGHSSYEQYF. The CDR3 DNA follows: TGTGCCAGCAGCTTAGGGCACTCATCTTACGAGCAGTACTTC.

This chain joins TRBV6-1 and TRBJ2-3; 10 nucleotides match TRBD2. V dropped 3 bases and J dropped 2; count of bases not matched to a gene: 11. Germline loops: CDR1 MNHNS, CDR2 SASEGT. There are 18 residues in the CDR3. CDR3 nucleotides: TGTGCCAGCAGTGAGGATTTGAGGACTAGCGGAAACACAGATACGCAGTATTTT. It codes for CASSEDLRTSGNTDTQYF.

V usage is TRBV11-2 and J usage is TRBJ2-2; 7 bases agree with TRBD1. The CDR3 spans 15 residues. Trimming cost V 5 bases and J 9 bases; bases outside gene matches: 12. Germline V gene data show CDR1 as SGHAT and CDR2 as FQNNGV. CDR3 sequence reads: CASSNRGQHRWELFF. In nucleotides, the CDR3 is TGTGCCAGCAGCAATAGGGGACAGCACCGCTGGGAGCTGTTTTTT.

CDR3 sequence reads: CSVEPYGYTF. The DNA for the CDR3 is TGCAGCGTTGAACCTTATGGCTACACCTTC. The V call is TRBV29-1, the J call TRBJ1-2; D call uncertain. This CDR3 is built from 10 residues. Trimming removed 2 bases at V and 5 bases at J, with 3 bases between. Germline V gene data show CDR1 as SQVTM and CDR2 as ANQGSEA.

This chain joins TRBV4-1 and TRBJ2-2; 8 bases fit TRBD2. The germline CDR1 and CDR2 sequences are MGHRA and YSYEKL. This CDR3 has 16 amino acids. Trimming took 4 bases from V and 1 from J; bases not matched to a gene: 5. The CDR3 nucleotides read TGCGCCAGCAGCCGACGGACTAGCCAGAACACCGGGGAGCTGTTTTTT. Its translation is CASSRRTSQNTGELFF.

The chain couples TRBV9 to TRBJ1-3, with TRBD1 as a possible D gene (6 bases). This CDR3 contains 15 residues. Germline V lookup: CDR1 SGDLS, CDR2 YYNGEE. Trimming shortened V by 4 bases and J by 4 bases, and 15 bases separated the two germline ends. The CDR3 protein is CASSQQQGGGNTIYF. Here the CDR3 DNA reads TGTGCCAGCAGCCAACAACAGGGTGGGGGAAACACCATATATTTT. The full variable domain, its missing parts supplied by reference TRBV9 and TRBJ1-3, is DSGVTQTPKHLITATGQRVTLRCSPRSGDLSVYWYQQSLDQGLQFLIQYYNGEERAKGNILERFSAQQFPDLHSELNLSSLELGDSALYFCASSQQQGGGNTIYFGEGSWLTVV.